A selection of T cell receptor beta chains follows, all from one sample in a study of shared clonotypes between healthy human individuals. Sequencing used immunoSEQ multiplex PCR; TCRdb keeps in-frame clones, though not all of them. This table has 2 million to 2.5 million clones, around 95% appearing once. The sequenced sample was naive CD4+ T cells sorted from blood. The receptors were sampled from a man between 18 and 29 years old in good health. Each CDR3 is given with its conserved first and last residue. Each record gives: D gene, J gene, V gene, clone size, CDR3 protein, CDR3 DNA. The D gene is left open where the match is weak. Size values are once, few and many counts, or a class for expanded clones, and some rows have none.

TRBD2 | TRBJ2-3 | TRBV2 | . | CASSVASGGDTQYF | TGTGCCAGCAGTGTAGCTAGCGGGGGAGATACGCAGTATTTT
. | TRBJ1-5 | TRBV5-6 | . | CASSLVGQFYNQPQHF | TGTGCCAGCAGCTTGGTTGGTCAGTTTTACAATCAGCCCCAGCATTTT
TRBD1 | TRBJ1-2 | TRBV4-1 | . | CASSQLTGVNYGYTF | TGCGCCAGCAGCCAGTTGACAGGGGTGAACTATGGCTACACCTTC
. | TRBJ1-1 | TRBV7-3 | . | CASSQEWGTEAFF | TGTGCCAGCAGCCAAGAGTGGGGCACTGAAGCTTTCTTT
. | TRBJ1-5 | TRBV18 | . | CASSPSVSNSNQPQHF | TGTGCCAGCTCACCGTCGGTCAGTAATAGCAATCAGCCCCAGCATTTT
TRBD2 | TRBJ2-2 | TRBV5-1 | . | CASSLPTAGGNTGELFF | TGCGCCAGCAGCTTGCCTACGGCGGGGGGAAACACCGGGGAGCTGTTTTTT
TRBD2 | TRBJ2-5 | TRBV5-4 | . | CASSFGSGGQETQYF | TGTGCCAGCAGCTTCGGTAGCGGGGGACAAGAGACCCAGTACTTC
. | TRBJ1-2 | TRBV11-2 | . | CASSPPPTARGYGYTF | TGTGCCAGCAGCCCCCCCCCGACAGCGCGAGGCTATGGCTACACCTTC
. | TRBJ2-7 | TRBV2 | . | CASSRDTYEQYF | TGTGCCAGCAGCCGGGACACATACGAGCAGTACTTC
. | TRBJ1-5 | TRBV7-9 | . | CASSNIRSNQPQHF | TGTGCCAGCAGCAACATACGTAGCAATCAGCCCCAGCATTTT
. | TRBJ1-6 | TRBV5-4 | . | CASSLAQYNSPLHF | TGTGCCAGCAGCTTGGCCCAGTATAATTCACCCCTCCACTTT
. | TRBJ2-7 | TRBV6-5 | once | CASSYNVGSVNNEQYF | TGTGCCAGCAGTTACAATGTCGGGAGCGTAAATAACGAGCAGTACTTC
TRBD1 | TRBJ2-7 | TRBV6-1 | . | CASSESFRQGVYEQYF | TGTGCCAGCAGTGAAAGTTTTCGACAGGGGGTTTACGAGCAGTACTTC
. | TRBJ1-1 | TRBV5-6 | . | CASSPADYWGTEAFF | TGTGCCAGCAGCCCGGCGGACTATTGGGGGACTGAAGCTTTCTTT
TRBD1 | TRBJ2-1 | TRBV14 | . | CASQSFTTGEQFF | TGTGCCAGCCAGAGCTTCACGACAGGGGAGCAGTTCTTC
. | TRBJ1-5 | TRBV27 | . | CASGQWMSNQPQHF | TGTGCCAGCGGCCAGTGGATGAGCAATCAGCCCCAGCATTTT
. | TRBJ2-7 | TRBV28 | . | CASNLQGIYEQYF | TGTGCCAGCAACCTACAGGGAATCTACGAGCAGTACTTC
TRBD1 | TRBJ2-7 | TRBV5-1 | . | CASSLQGLDEQYF | TGCGCCAGCAGCTTACAGGGGTTGGACGAGCAGTACTTC
TRBD2 | TRBJ2-1 | TRBV6-1 | . | CATERGSPGNEQFF | TGTGCCACGGAGCGGGGGTCACCGGGCAATGAGCAGTTCTTC
. | TRBJ2-2 | TRBV7-6 | . | CASSLQGVETGELFF | TGTGCCAGCAGCTTACAGGGTGTAGAGACCGGGGAGCTGTTTTTT
. | TRBJ2-3 | TRBV25-1 | . | CASSSIRGSTDTQYF | TGTGCCAGCAGCTCCATACGCGGGTCAACAGATACGCAGTATTTT
TRBD2 | TRBJ2-7 | TRBV7-9 | . | CASSFPGASGSYEQYF | TGTGCCAGCAGCTTTCCAGGCGCTAGCGGATCCTACGAGCAGTACTTC
TRBD2 | TRBJ2-3 | TRBV6-1 | . | CASSDWGGADTQYF | TGTGCCAGCAGTGATTGGGGGGGGGCAGATACGCAGTATTTT
. | TRBJ2-5 | TRBV25-1 | . | CASSERDPHWETQYF | TGTGCCAGCAGTGAAAGGGATCCCCATTGGGAGACCCAGTACTTC
. | TRBJ2-5 | TRBV7-2 | . | CASSLGSSRETQYF | TGTGCCAGCAGCTTAGGGTCCAGTAGGGAGACCCAGTACTTC
. | TRBJ2-1 | TRBV7-2 | once | CASSPGGAVDEQFF | TGTGCCAGCAGCCCAGGTGGGGCGGTTGATGAGCAGTTCTTC
. | TRBJ1-5 | TRBV30 | . | CAWSPKVRKGNQPQHF | TGTGCCTGGAGTCCAAAAGTTCGAAAGGGCAATCAGCCCCAGCATTTT
. | TRBJ1-2 | TRBV2 | . | CASSRTDNYGYTF | TGTGCCAGCTCGAGGACGGATAACTATGGCTACACCTTC
. | TRBJ2-7 | TRBV2 | . | CASSEGRPYEQYF | TGTGCCAGCAGTGAAGGTCGGCCCTACGAGCAGTACTTC
TRBD1 | TRBJ1-1 | TRBV28 | . | CASSLGDRKDTEAFF | TGTGCCAGCAGTTTGGGGGACAGGAAGGACACTGAAGCTTTCTTT
. | TRBJ2-5 | TRBV7-6 | . | CASSNPGETQYF | TGTGCCAGCAGCAACCCTGGGGAGACCCAGTACTTC
TRBD1 | TRBJ1-1 | TRBV6-1 | . | CASSEQQGAVTEAFF | TGTGCCAGCAGTGAACAACAGGGGGCAGTCACTGAAGCTTTCTTT
. | TRBJ2-2 | TRBV2 | . | CASRRLGTGELFF | TGTGCCAGCAGAAGACTCGGCACCGGGGAGCTGTTTTTT
. | TRBJ1-5 | TRBV2 | few | CASSDGPWGNQPQHF | TGTGCCAGCAGTGACGGGCCCTGGGGCAATCAGCCCCAGCATTTT
. | TRBJ1-1 | TRBV6-5 | . | CASRKTGGGEAFF | TGTGCCAGCAGAAAAACGGGAGGGGGGGAAGCTTTCTTT
TRBD2 | TRBJ2-1 | TRBV2 | once | CASIDVAGDYNEQFF | TGTGCCAGCATTGACGTAGCGGGTGATTACAATGAGCAGTTCTTC